This T cell receptor (beta chain) was found in a study of monozygotic twins with inflammatory bowel disease. Whole blood that had not undergone T cell sorting provided the isolated total RNA. The CDR3 spans 14 residues. The germline gives CDR1 SGHAT, CDR2 FQNNGV. Worth noting for this clonotype: Its target is unknown.

The template-switching step introduced UMIs that carried a 6-nucleotide sample barcode. Each CDR3 protein gets one entry in TCRdb, which reprocessed the 5' RACE reads and gives no DNA. This sample contains a few hundred thousand distinct CDR3 sequences. Study results and caveats: Especially where disease activity was present, IBD patients had fewer clonotypes in common with others than healthy twins did. The analysis failed to separate different T cell subtypes.

This sequence originates from a human donor with ulcerative colitis or Crohn's disease, or a healthy co-twin of an affected twin (not recorded which). Input material: blood. This rearrangement joins TRBV11-2 to TRBJ2-5. CDR3 protein: CASSLDVAVETQYF.